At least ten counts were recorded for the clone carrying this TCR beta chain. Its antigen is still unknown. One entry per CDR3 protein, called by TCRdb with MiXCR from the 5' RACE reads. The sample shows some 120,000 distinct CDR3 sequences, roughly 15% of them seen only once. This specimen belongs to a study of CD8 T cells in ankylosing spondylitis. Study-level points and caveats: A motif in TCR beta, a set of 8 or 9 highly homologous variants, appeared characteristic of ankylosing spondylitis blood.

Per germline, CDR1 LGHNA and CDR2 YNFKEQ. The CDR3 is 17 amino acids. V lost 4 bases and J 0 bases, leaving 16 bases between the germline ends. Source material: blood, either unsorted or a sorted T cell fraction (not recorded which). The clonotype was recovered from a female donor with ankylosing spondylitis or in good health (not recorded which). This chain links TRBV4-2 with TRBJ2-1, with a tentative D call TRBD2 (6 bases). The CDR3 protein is CASSRQLSGHSYNEQFF. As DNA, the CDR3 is TGTGCCAGCAGCCGACAACTTAGCGGCCACTCCTACAATGAGCAGTTCTTC.